Presented here are 4 T cell receptor beta chains from one specimen sequenced in a study of molecular identifiers for immune sequencing clone quantification. From the PCR reads, TCRdb called clonotypes with MiXCR, one entry per CDR3 protein. This table holds more than 550,000 distinct CDR3 sequences, less than 30% found once. The sample comprised naive CD8+ T cells from blood, with Jurkat cell RNA spiked in. Regarding subset: FACS-sorted CD8+CD4-CCR7+CD45RA+ naive T cells. These TCRs come from a human donor in good health. Some libraries in this study had Jurkat cell RNA spiked in.

In its sample, this clonotype was seen once. Being one base from a much bigger clone, this may be a read error. The rearrangement joins TRBV20-1 to TRBJ1-5; D unclear. The CDR3 contains 15 residues. V was shortened by 5 bases and J by 6 bases, with 20 bases between the two germline ends. Germline V gene sequence: CDR1 DFQATT, CDR2 SNEGSKA (reference sequence). In nucleotides, the CDR3 is TGCAGTGCTGAGGAAAGAGGATTGGGCAGTCAGCCCCAGCATTTT. This translates into CSAEERGLGSQPQHF.

As for this clonotype: This clone may be a read error of a much larger clone one base away. V gene TRBV5-1 combines with J gene TRBJ2-5; D is tentatively TRBD1 or TRBD2 (6 bases each). Trimming pared 0 bases from V and 5 bases from J, leaving 14 bases between. Germline V gives CDR1 SGHRS, CDR2 YFSETQ. This CDR3 has 15 residues. CDR3 loop: CASSLEGGTGETQYF. The CDR3 region has the DNA TGCGCCAGCAGCTTGGAGGGGGGTACAGGCGAGACCCAGTACTTC. Drawing the rest from reference TRBV5-1 and TRBJ2-5, the complete variable domain is KAGVTQTPRYLIKTRGQQVTLSCSPISGHRSVSWYQQTPGQGLQFLFEYFSETQRNKGNFPGRFSGRQFSNSRSEMNVSTLELGDSALYLCASSLEGGTGETQYFGPGTRLLVL.

This clonotype was picked up a small number of times. The chain is built from TRBV4-3 and TRBJ2-3; unclear D gene. CDR1 is LGHNA and CDR2 is YSLEER in the germline V gene. Trimming stripped 3 bases from V and 4 bases from J, with 20 bases between. The CDR3 is 17 residues long. Here the CDR3 DNA reads TGCGCCAGCAGCCATACCGTGGGTTTTTCCCCTCCAGATACGCAGTATTTT. This translates into CASSHTVGFSPPDTQYF.

Concerning this clonotype: A much larger clone differs from this one at a single base, so this may be a read error. The CDR3 loop is CASSQDPTTAPERNHEQFF. As DNA, the CDR3 is TGCGCCAGCAGCCAAGATCCCACTACGGCCCCGGAAAGGAACCATGAGCAGTTCTTC. The J gene is TRBJ2-1, the V gene TRBV4-1; unclear D gene. The CDR3 contains 19 residues. From germline, CDR1 is MGHRA and CDR2 YSYEKL. The V end was cut by 0 bases, the J end by 8 bases, with 26 bases between.